Included here is one TCR beta chain sequence, with context. Its antigen remains unknown. Mouse names are used for the genes. The sequence runs out 1 residue before the end of the CDR3; the remainder is reconstructed from the germline J gene. From germline, CDR1 is FNHDT and CDR2 SITEND (reference sequence). This CDR3 spans 13 amino acids. Unmatched junction bases numbered 1, after V lost 5 bases and J lost 6 bases. TCRbeta CDR3 was sequenced at survey depth with template counts. Generated by immunoSEQ multiplex PCR, the TCRdb table keeps only in-frame clones and is missing some. Of about 15,000 clones in the sample, just over 70% were seen once. These data belong to a study of tissue T cells after allogeneic stem cell transplantation. The study's findings and limits: In patients and mice, blood and spleen missed much of tissue repertoire. Motif-based clustering found tissue-specific repertoire signatures shared across patients, though few clones were shared.

The V and J genes are TRBV19 and TRBJ2-1; 11 bases match TRBD2. Sequenced sample: spleen. This TCR came from a female BALB/c mouse in good health. MHC haplotype of the mouse line: H2-d. The DNA read from the CDR3 is TGTGCCAGCAGACTGGGGGGGCGTGCTGAGCAGTTC. Translated, it gives CASRLGGRAEQF. The entire CDR3 reads CASRLGGRAEQFF.